These 26 T cell receptor beta chains were sequenced from one sample in a study of T cells in Graves' hyperthyroidism and ophthalmopathy. TCR beta CDR3 sequences were amplified from RNA transcripts. HTBI primers drove first-round RT-PCR of the TCR CDR3. TCRdb reanalysed the multiplex PCR reads using MiXCR and keeps one entry per CDR3 protein. The sample has about 530,000 distinct CDR3 sequences, more than 15% seen once. The material sequenced was blood. These receptors originate from a woman aged 18-29 years with Graves' ophthalmopathy.

In DNA form, the CDR3 reads TGTGCCAGCAGCCTAACAGCATCTAGAACGTTCTCCTACGAGCAGTACTTC. This gives the protein CASSLTASRTFSYEQYF. V gene TRBV3-1 combines with J gene TRBJ2-7; no reliable D call. Trimming pared 4 bases from V and 0 bases from J, leaving 19 bases between. The germline CDR1 and CDR2 sequences are LGHDT and YNNKEL (reference sequence). The CDR3 totals 17 residues.

The J gene is TRBJ1-4, the V gene TRBV28; 9 nucleotides match TRBD1. CDR3 length: 15 residues. Germline V lookup: CDR1 MDHEN, CDR2 SYDVKM. The J segment lost 8 bases and the V segment lost 5 bases, leaving 9 bases of the junction unmatched. The CDR3 bases are TGTGCCAGCAGTCCCCCCGGGACAGGGAGGGAAAAACTGTTTTTT. This sequence encodes CASSPPGTGREKLFF.

This rearrangement joins TRBV6-1 to TRBJ2-4; TRBD1 is a possible D gene (5 bases). V was pared by 11 bases and J by 8 bases, with 16 bases between. The germline V gene has CDR1 MNHNS and CDR2 SASEGT. The CDR3 consists of 12 residues. In DNA, the CDR3 is TGTGCCGTCATCGGGCAGGGCGACATTCAGTACTTC. Encoded protein: CAVIGQGDIQYF.

The CDR3 reads CASNSGGPRETQYF. In DNA form, the CDR3 reads TGTGCCAGCAATTCGGGGGGGCCGCGGGAGACCCAGTACTTC. The V call is TRBV9, the J call TRBJ2-5, with 8 bases that match TRBD2. CDR1 is SGDLS, CDR2 YYNGEE, per germline. The CDR3 extends over 14 amino acids. J lost 5 bases, V lost 6 bases, and 9 bases had no gene match.

This clonotype was recorded many times. The chain joins TRBV3-1 to TRBJ2-3, with 11 bases fitting TRBD2. The V and J ends lost 4 bases and 1 base, in that order; junction bases with no gene match: 4. This CDR3 spans 16 amino acids. CDR1 and CDR2 (germline): LGHDT, YNNKEL (reference sequence). The CDR3 here is CASSPELAGGTDTQYF. CDR3 bases: TGTGCCAGCAGCCCCGAACTAGCGGGGGGCACAGATACGCAGTATTTT.

The chain is built from TRBV6-7 and TRBJ2-1, with unresolved D. TRBV6-7 is labeled an ORF, and its function is uncertain. V was trimmed by 10 bases and J by 12 bases, leaving 16 bases between them. The CDR3 is 11 residues long. The CDR3 DNA is TGTGCCAACACGAGTCTGAATCTGCAGTTCTTC. This gives the protein CANTSLNLQFF.

CDR3 loop: CASSHAALGRIVYAFF. CDR3 coding DNA: TGTGCCAGCAGCCATGCCGCTTTGGGTCGGATCGTTTATGCTTTCTTT. The genes are TRBV7-2 and TRBJ1-1; D unresolved. Germline CDR1 is SGHTA and CDR2 is FQGNSA. The CDR3 runs to 16 residues. Trimming cost V 5 bases and J 11 bases, with 27 bases left between them.

In its sample, this clonotype was seen many times. This chain joins TRBV7-8 and TRBJ2-5, with TRBD2 identical over 7 bases. This CDR3 comprises 15 residues. Germline CDR1 reads SGHVS; CDR2 reads FQNEAQ. Trimming cost V 4 bases and J 5 bases; bases outside gene matches: 10. CDR3 in amino acids: CASSSQRGVVETQYF. The CDR3 bases are TGTGCCAGCAGCTCCCAGCGGGGAGTAGTGGAGACCCAGTACTTC.

This clonotype occurred many times. The V gene is TRBV28, the J gene TRBJ1-6, with a weak D call TRBD1 (6 bases). The CDR3 is 13 amino acids. Trimming shortened V by 6 bases and J by 7 bases, and 10 bases separated the two germline ends. From germline, CDR1 is MDHEN and CDR2 SYDVKM. The CDR3, as DNA: TGTGCCAGCAGCTCCGACAGGAATTCACCCCTCCACTTT. Residues: CASSSDRNSPLHF.

This clonotype was detected only a few times. One base away lies a much larger clone, so this may be a sequencing read error. The genes are TRBV7-2 and TRBJ2-7, with TRBD1 matching over 10 bases. Per the germline V gene, CDR1 is SGHTA and CDR2 is FQGNSA. With V trimmed by 5 bases and J by 4 bases, 8 bases remained unmatched. CDR3 size: 15 residues. CDR3 sequence reads: CASSNQDRGGYEQYF. CDR3 DNA: TGTGCCAGCAGCAACCAGGACAGGGGGGGATACGAGCAGTACTTC.

This clonotype has ten or more counts. The V gene is TRBV10-2, the J gene TRBJ1-2; maybe TRBD1 (5 bases). The germline gives CDR1 WSHSY, CDR2 SAAADI. The CDR3 extends over 13 amino acids. Trimming left V 3 bases short and J 4 bases short, with 9 bases between. The CDR3 loop is CASSDRDGYGYTF. The CDR3, as DNA: TGCGCCAGCAGTGACAGGGACGGCTATGGCTACACCTTC.

This chain links TRBV7-9 with TRBJ2-5, with 8 bases matching TRBD2. V lost 0 bases and J lost 2; bases outside the gene matches: 2. The CDR3 runs to 15 residues. Germline CDR1 reads SEHNR; CDR2 reads FQNEAQ (reference sequence). CDR3 sequence: CASSLASGEQETQYF. Here the CDR3 DNA reads TGTGCCAGCAGCTTAGCTAGCGGGGAACAAGAGACCCAGTACTTC.

This clonotype was detected many times. The rearrangement uses TRBV11-2 and TRBJ2-1; 7 bases align to TRBD2. With V trimmed by 3 bases and J by 7 bases, 6 bases remained unmatched. This CDR3 is 14 amino acids long. CDR1 and CDR2 (germline): SGHAT, FQNNGV. DNA for the CDR3: TGTGCCAGCAGCTTGTGGGAGGGGAAGAATGAGCAGTTCTTC. It yields the protein CASSLWEGKNEQFF.

This clonotype has ten or more counts. V is TRBV11-2 and J is TRBJ2-7; D is ambiguous. Germline CDR1 and CDR2: SGHAT and FQNNGV. CDR3 length: 14 residues. Trimming removed 0 bases at V and 3 bases at J, with 9 bases between. The CDR3 DNA follows: TGTGCCAGCAGCTTAGACCCTGGGGACTACGAGCAGTACTTC. Translation: CASSLDPGDYEQYF.

This clonotype has at least ten counts. V and J are TRBV20-1 and TRBJ1-2, with 10 bases that match TRBD1. CDR3 length: 14 residues. Germline CDR1 and CDR2: DFQATT and SNEGSKA (reference sequence). The ends lost 6 bases at V and 8 bases at J; junction bases unmatched: 12. The CDR3 DNA is TGCAGTGCGGATACCGCGGGACAGGGGTCGGGCTACACCTTC. This sequence encodes CSADTAGQGSGYTF.

V usage is TRBV28 and J usage is TRBJ2-1, with D tentatively TRBD1 or TRBD2 (6 bases each). CDR1 MDHEN and CDR2 SYDVKM come from the germline V gene. CDR3 length: 15 amino acids. Trimming took off 5 bases at V and 4 bases at J, with 15 bases between the two ends. The CDR3 here is CASSGGTLNYNEQFF. Written as DNA, the CDR3 is TGTGCCAGCAGTGGAGGGACACTGAATTACAATGAGCAGTTCTTC.

This clonotype was detected only a few times. The chain joins TRBV19 to TRBJ1-5, with TRBD1 matching over 10 bases. In germline, CDR1 is LNHDA, CDR2 SQIVND (reference sequence). V trimming: 3 bases; J trimming: 5 bases; junction bases outside the gene matches: 4. The CDR3 has 15 amino acids. DNA of the CDR3: TGTGCCAGTAGTATTTTCGGGACAGGGGATCAGCCCCAGCATTTT. This codes for CASSIFGTGDQPQHF.

The chain has TRBV5-1 and TRBJ1-2; no clear D gene. The CDR3 loop spans 14 amino acids. V shed 2 bases and J shed 6 bases, with 14 bases lying between them. Germline values: CDR1 SGHRS, CDR2 YFSETQ. CDR3 in amino acids: CASSLAGVLDGYTF. As DNA, the CDR3 is TGCGCCAGCAGCTTAGCCGGGGTCCTGGATGGCTACACCTTC.

The gene calls are TRBV9 and TRBJ1-1; 8 bases align to TRBD1. Germline V gene lookup returns CDR1 SGDLS and CDR2 YYNGEE. The CDR3 runs to 15 residues. Trimming removed 3 bases from V and 4 bases from J; junction bases left unmatched: 8. The CDR3 sequence is CASSEHQGAGTEAFF. For the CDR3, the DNA is TGTGCCAGCAGCGAACATCAGGGGGCGGGCACTGAAGCTTTCTTT.

This clonotype was detected ten times or more. The chain links TRBV11-1 to TRBJ1-2; 10 bases map to TRBD1. V lost 5 bases and J lost 7; bases outside the gene matches: 10. This CDR3 is built from 15 residues. The V gene's germline CDR1 is SGHAT and CDR2 FQDESV (reference sequence). The CDR3 DNA sequence: TGTGCCAGCAGCGAGGGACAGGGGCCGGGGTCTGGCTACACCTTC. This sequence encodes CASSEGQGPGSGYTF.

This clonotype has a single count. A much bigger clone sits one base away, suggesting this may be a read error. The V and J genes are TRBV10-3 and TRBJ1-1; no clear D. CDR3 length: 16 amino acids. Germline lookup yields CDR1 ENHRY and CDR2 SYGVKD. The CDR3 reads CTISESTKQVNTEAFF. For the CDR3, the DNA is TGTACCATCAGTGAGTCGACAAAGCAGGTGAACACTGAAGCTTTCTTT.

This clonotype was picked up many times. This chain links TRBV7-9 with TRBJ2-7; D unresolved. The CDR3 spans 12 residues. Trimming took 1 base from V and 3 from J, leaving 4 bases between them. Germline assignment: CDR1 SEHNR and CDR2 FQNEAQ (reference sequence). In DNA form, the CDR3 reads TGTGCCAGCAGCTTAGAAAGCTACGAGCAGTACTTC. This encodes CASSLESYEQYF. The full variable domain, completed using reference TRBV7-9 and TRBJ2-7, is DTGVSQNPRHKITKRGQNVTFRCDPISEHNRLYWYRQTLGQGPEFLTYFQNEAQLEKSRLLSDRFSAERPKGSFSTLEIQRTEQGDSAMYLCASSLESYEQYFGPGTRLTVT.

This clonotype was found a few times. The J gene is TRBJ1-1, the V gene TRBV6-2 or TRBV6-3; the D is unclear. Trimming took 5 bases from V and 7 from J, leaving 8 bases between them. This CDR3 comprises 11 residues. The germline V gene encodes CDR1 MNHEY and CDR2 SVGEGT. CDR3: CASSDFSEAFF. The CDR3 DNA reads TGTGCCAGCAGTGACTTCAGTGAAGCTTTCTTT.

This clonotype came up a few times. The V and J genes are TRBV28 and TRBJ1-4, with D possibly matching TRBD1 (5 bases). Germline loops: CDR1 MDHEN, CDR2 SYDVKM. The CDR3 covers 17 residues. Trimming removed 5 bases from V and 7 bases from J, with 23 bases in between. The CDR3 here is CASSPLRRDRGSEKLFF. CDR3 coding DNA: TGTGCCAGCAGTCCTCTACGACGAGACAGAGGGAGTGAAAAACTGTTTTTT. Using reference TRBV28 and TRBJ1-4 for the parts outside the CDR3, the full variable domain is DVKVTQSSRYLVKRTGEKVFLECVQDMDHENMFWYRQDPGLGLRLIYFSYDVKMKEKGDIPEGYSVSREKKERFSLILESASTNQTSMYLCASSPLRRDRGSEKLFFGSGTQLSVL.

This clonotype has only a few counts. The gene calls are TRBV7-9 and TRBJ1-5, with a tentative D call TRBD1 (5 bases). V lost 8 bases, J lost 7 bases, and 15 bases lay in between. The CDR3 is 13 residues long. The germline CDR1 and CDR2 sequences are SEHNR and FQNEAQ (reference sequence). This chain's CDR3 is CASQGEGRQPQHF. CDR3 DNA: TGTGCCAGCCAAGGGGAGGGGCGACAGCCCCAGCATTTT.

The chain carries TRBV5-6 and TRBJ1-4, with TRBD1 identical over 9 bases. The trim removed 0 bases at V and 2 bases at J, leaving 2 bases unmatched. The germline gives CDR1 SGHDT, CDR2 YYEEEE. This CDR3 region has 16 residues. CDR3 residues: CASSLDRGRTNEKLFF. DNA for the CDR3: TGTGCCAGCAGCTTGGACAGGGGGCGGACTAATGAAAAACTGTTTTTT.